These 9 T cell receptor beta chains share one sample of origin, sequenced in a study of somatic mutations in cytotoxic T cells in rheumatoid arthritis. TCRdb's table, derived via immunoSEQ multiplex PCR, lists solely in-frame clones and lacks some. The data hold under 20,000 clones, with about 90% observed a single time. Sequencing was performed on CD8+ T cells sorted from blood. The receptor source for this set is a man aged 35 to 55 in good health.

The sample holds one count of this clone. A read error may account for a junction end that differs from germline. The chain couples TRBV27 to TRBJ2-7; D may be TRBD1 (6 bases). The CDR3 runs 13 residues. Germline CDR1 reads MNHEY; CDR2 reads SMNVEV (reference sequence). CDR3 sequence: CASSISRGGEQYF. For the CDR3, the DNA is TGTGCCAGCAGTATATCCAGGGGTGGCGAGCAGTACTTC.

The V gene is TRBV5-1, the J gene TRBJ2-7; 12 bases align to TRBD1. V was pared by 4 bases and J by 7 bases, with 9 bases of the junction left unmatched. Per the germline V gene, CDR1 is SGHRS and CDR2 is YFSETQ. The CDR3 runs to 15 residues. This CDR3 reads CASSLVGQGAREQYF. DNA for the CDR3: TGCGCCAGCAGCCTCGTGGGACAGGGGGCGCGGGAGCAGTACTTC. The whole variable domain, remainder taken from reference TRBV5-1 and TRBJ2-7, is KAGVTQTPRYLIKTRGQQVTLSCSPISGHRSVSWYQQTPGQGLQFLFEYFSETQRNKGNFPGRFSGRQFSNSRSEMNVSTLELGDSALYLCASSLVGQGAREQYFGPGTRLTVT.

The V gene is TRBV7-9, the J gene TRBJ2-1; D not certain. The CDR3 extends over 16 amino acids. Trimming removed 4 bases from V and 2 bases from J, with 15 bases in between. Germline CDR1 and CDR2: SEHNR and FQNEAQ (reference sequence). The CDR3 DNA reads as TGTGCCAGCAGCTCCCCAGAGTCGCGGCCCTACAATGAGCAGTTCTTC. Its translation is CASSSPESRPYNEQFF.

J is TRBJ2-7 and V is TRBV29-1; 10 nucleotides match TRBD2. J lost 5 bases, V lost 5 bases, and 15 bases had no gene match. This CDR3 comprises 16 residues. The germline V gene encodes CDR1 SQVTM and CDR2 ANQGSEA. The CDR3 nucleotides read TGCAGCGTTCCCGTCAGAGGGGCTAGCGGGAGAAACGAGCAGTACTTC. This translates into CSVPVRGASGRNEQYF.

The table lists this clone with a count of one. The DNA of the CDR3 is TGTGCCAGCAGTTTAATTAGCGGGGTGGTCAATGAGCAGTTCTTC. Translated, it gives CASSLISGVVNEQFF. The rearrangement joins TRBV27 to TRBJ2-1; TRBD2 agrees at 8 bases. The CDR3 runs 15 residues. Germline CDR1 MNHEY, CDR2 SMNVEV (reference sequence). Germline trimming cut 2 bases from V and 6 bases from J; bases unmatched to any gene: 6.

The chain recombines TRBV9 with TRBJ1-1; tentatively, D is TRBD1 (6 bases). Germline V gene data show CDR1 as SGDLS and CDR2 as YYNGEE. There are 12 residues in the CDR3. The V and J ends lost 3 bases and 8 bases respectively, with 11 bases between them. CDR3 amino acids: CASSGGTPEAFF. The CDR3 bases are TGTGCCAGCAGCGGGGGGACACCAGAAGCTTTCTTT.

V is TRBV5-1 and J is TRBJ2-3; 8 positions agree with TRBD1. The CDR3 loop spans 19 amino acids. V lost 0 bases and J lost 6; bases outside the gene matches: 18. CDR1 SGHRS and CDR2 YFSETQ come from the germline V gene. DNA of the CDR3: TGCGCCAGCAGCTTGGTTTTCGTGGGGACAGGCCCCCGAGGGGATACGCAGTATTTT. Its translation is CASSLVFVGTGPRGDTQYF.

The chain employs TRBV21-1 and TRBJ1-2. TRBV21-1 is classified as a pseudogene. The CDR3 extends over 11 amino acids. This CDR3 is CASSPPYGYTF. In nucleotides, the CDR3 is TGTGCCAGCAGCCCCCCCTATGGCTACACCTTC.

This CDR3 reads CASSLVGYEQYF. The CDR3 DNA reads as TGTGCCAGCAGCTTGGTTGGATACGAGCAGTACTTC. The chain has TRBV5-6 and TRBJ2-7; no clear D gene. Trimming pared 0 bases from V and 4 bases from J, leaving 5 bases between. Germline V gene sequence: CDR1 SGHDT, CDR2 YYEEEE. The CDR3 extends over 12 amino acids.